The rows below give T cell receptor beta chains drawn from one sample of a study of blood T cell repertoires in COVID-19. Some clones are missing from TCRdb's copy, which holds only in-frame ones; the method was immunoSEQ multiplex PCR. The sample has 300,000 to 450,000 clones, 85% seen once. The sequenced material came from peripheral blood. The receptors come from a woman between 18 and 29 years old with acute or convalescent COVID-19. Both conserved end residues are part of each CDR3. A D gene is named only where the DNA matches it firmly. Clone size is not always given. Where it is, it says once, few, many or a class for expanded clones.

NA TRBJ2-7 NA TRBV7-9 CASSGGPGDMGEQYF TGTGCCAGCAGCGGTGGTCCGGGAGATATGGGCGAGCAGTACTTC
NA TRBJ2-5 NA TRBV10-3 CAISLRDQETQYF TGTGCCATCAGTTTAAGAGACCAAGAGACCCAGTACTTC
NA TRBJ1-2 NA TRBV19 CASTERHLIGGYTF TGTGCCAGTACCGAAAGACACCTTATCGGTGGCTACACCTTC
few TRBJ1-1 TRBD1 TRBV9 CASSVGAPGGGWRTEAFF TGTGCCAGCAGCGTAGGGGCTCCGGGAGGGGGCTGGCGCACTGAAGCTTTCTTT
once TRBJ2-7 NA TRBV4-1 CASSQSAGELNYEQYF TGCGCCAGCAGCCAAAGTGCGGGCGAATTAAACTACGAGCAGTACTTC
NA TRBJ2-2 NA TRBV30 CAWFNGELFF TGTGCCTGGTTTAACGGGGAGCTGTTTTTT
NA TRBJ1-2 NA TRBV7-2 CASSLASAGVEGYGYTF TGTGCCAGCAGCTTAGCCTCCGCCGGGGTGGAAGGCTATGGCTACACCTTC
once TRBJ2-1 NA TRBV28 CASSPYRENEQFF TGTGCCAGCAGTCCTTACAGGGAGAATGAGCAGTTCTTC
NA TRBJ1-1 NA TRBV5-6 CASSLGVREGAFF TGTGCCAGCAGCTTGGGCGTCAGGGAGGGTGCTTTCTTT
NA TRBJ1-1 NA TRBV4-1 CASSQGVTEAFF TGCGCCAGCAGTCAGGGTGTCACTGAAGCTTTCTTT
NA TRBJ2-3 TRBD2 TRBV9 CASSQLVGGYTDTQYF TGTGCCAGCAGCCAACTAGTGGGAGGGTACACAGATACGCAGTATTTT
NA TRBJ2-7 TRBD2 TRBV5-4 CASSEQRGTFYEQYF TGTGCCAGCAGCGAGCAGCGGGGGACTTTCTACGAGCAGTACTTC
once TRBJ2-3 TRBD2 TRBV30 CASGIAGGSTDTQYF TGTGCCTCCGGGATAGCGGGGGGGAGCACAGATACGCAGTATTTT
NA TRBJ2-2 NA TRBV9 CASSPRVTGELFF TGTGCCAGCAGCCCCCGGGTCACCGGGGAGCTGTTTTTT
NA TRBJ2-7 TRBD2 TRBV6-2/TRBV6-3 CASSYGGGTFYEQYF TGTGCCAGCAGTTACGGGGGAGGGACTTTCTACGAGCAGTACTTC
NA TRBJ1-3 NA TRBV12-3/TRBV12-4 CASTAADTIYF TGTGCCAGCACCGCCGCGGACACCATATATTTT
NA TRBJ2-5 NA TRBV7-9 CASSLEAGYKETQYF TGTGCCAGCAGCTTAGAAGCAGGATACAAAGAGACCCAGTACTTC
NA TRBJ2-7 NA TRBV14 CASSQVHSPKSSYEQYF TGTGCCAGCAGCCAAGTTCACAGCCCGAAGAGCTCCTACGAGCAGTACTTC
once TRBJ2-3 TRBD1 TRBV11-2 CASSRGTGTQYF TGTGCCAGCAGCCGTGGGACAGGGACGCAGTATTTT
once TRBJ2-7 TRBD2 TRBV18 CASSPPRLTSDPYEQYF TGTGCCAGCTCACCACCTCGTTTAACTAGCGATCCCTACGAGCAGTACTTC
few TRBJ1-3 TRBD1 TRBV30 CAWTLGQGRGNTIYF TGTGCCTGGACACTGGGACAGGGCCGCGGAAACACCATATATTTT
once TRBJ1-4 NA TRBV10-2 CASSEWTDLLSNEKLFF TGCGCCAGCAGTGAATGGACAGATCTTCTCAGTAATGAAAAACTGTTTTTT
once TRBJ1-5 NA TRBV21-1 CASSTAGADQPQHF TGTGCCAGCAGCACGGCAGGGGCTGATCAGCCCCAGCATTTT
NA TRBJ2-7 TRBD1 TRBV19 CASAGTGIHEQYF TGTGCCAGCGCCGGGACAGGGATCCACGAGCAGTACTTC
NA TRBJ1-1 TRBD1 TRBV6-5 CASRGQGLTEAFF TGTGCCAGCAGGGGACAGGGCCTGACTGAAGCTTTCTTT
NA TRBJ2-7 TRBD1 TRBV2 CASRADRGSYEQYF TGTGCCAGCAGGGCGGACAGGGGATCCTACGAGCAGTACTTC
NA TRBJ2-2 NA TRBV5-3 CARRLRPNGELFF TGTGCCAGAAGGCTGAGGCCCAACGGGGAGCTGTTTTTT